This T cell receptor (beta chain) derives from a study of blood T cell repertoires in COVID-19. Study summary: Samples taken during acute and convalescent COVID-19 were collected in the United States, Italy and Spain. Sample material is recorded as cDNA or gDNA derived from T cells, B-cell-depleted T cells, or PBMCs.

The germline V gene encodes CDR1 SGHAT and CDR2 FQNNGV. The CDR3 is made up of 13 amino acids. The V gene lost 2 bases and the J gene lost 9 bases, with 11 bases spanning the gap. This clone was detected once. As originally analysed: Using reference gene primer amplification, nucleated cell counts were estimated. The data were produced by immunoSEQ multiplex PCR, yet TCRdb's version contains in-frame clones alone and is incomplete. The V and J calls and clone size were taken over from that table, and D and trimming were inferred from the DNA. The sample shows hundreds of thousands of clones, roughly 86% of them seen only once.

The receptor was derived from a woman aged 60-75 years who had recovered from COVID-19. The chain combines TRBV11-2 with TRBJ1-5; D unresolved. Sequencing input: peripheral blood. The CDR3 sequence: CASSLSRLSPQHF. The CDR3 DNA is TGTGCCAGCAGCTTATCTAGGTTATCGCCCCAGCATTTT.